Sequencing of this T cell receptor beta chain was carried out in a study of cytomegalovirus exposure and HLA in healthy donors. PCR amplification relied on 60 Vbeta primers (plus 13 Jbeta primers). Produced via immunoSEQ multiplex PCR; TCRdb's table is partial and in-frame only. Of around 130,000 clones in the sample, 75% to 90% were seen once. The sequence was collected from a male donor in good health and CMV-seronegative. Sequenced material: PBMCs.

The CDR3 here is CASSLTDTQYF. The CDR3, as DNA: TGTGCCAGCAGTCTCACAGATACGCAGTATTTT. The J gene is TRBJ2-3, the V gene TRBV4-2, with D unclear. The germline CDR1 and CDR2 sequences are LGHNA and YNFKEQ. CDR3 length: 11 residues. V lost 6 bases to trimming and J lost 2 bases, with 3 bases between them.